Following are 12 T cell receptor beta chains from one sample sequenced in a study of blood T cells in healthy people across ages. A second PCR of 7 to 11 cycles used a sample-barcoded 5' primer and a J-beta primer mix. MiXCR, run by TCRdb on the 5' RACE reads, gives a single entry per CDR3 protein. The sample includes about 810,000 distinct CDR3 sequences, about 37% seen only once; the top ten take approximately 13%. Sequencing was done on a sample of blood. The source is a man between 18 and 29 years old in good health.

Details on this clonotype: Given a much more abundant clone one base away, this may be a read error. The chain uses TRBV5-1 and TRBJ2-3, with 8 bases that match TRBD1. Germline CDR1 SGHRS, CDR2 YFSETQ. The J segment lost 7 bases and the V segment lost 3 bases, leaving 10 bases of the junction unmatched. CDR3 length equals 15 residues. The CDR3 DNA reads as TGCGCCAGCAGCTGGGACGGACAGGGTGTAAATACGCAGTATTTT. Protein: CASSWDGQGVNTQYF.

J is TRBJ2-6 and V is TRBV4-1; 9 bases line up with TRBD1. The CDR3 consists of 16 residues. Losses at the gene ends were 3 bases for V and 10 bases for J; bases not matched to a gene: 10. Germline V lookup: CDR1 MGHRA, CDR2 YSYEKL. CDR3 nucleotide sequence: TGCGCCAGCAGCCAGAAAAACACAGGGGGCGAGAACGTCCTGACTTTC. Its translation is CASSQKNTGGENVLTF.

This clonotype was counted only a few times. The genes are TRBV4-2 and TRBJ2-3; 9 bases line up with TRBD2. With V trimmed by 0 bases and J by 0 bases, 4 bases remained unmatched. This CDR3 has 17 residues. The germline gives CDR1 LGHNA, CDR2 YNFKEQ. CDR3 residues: CASSQDLTSGSTDTQYF. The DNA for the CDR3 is TGTGCCAGCAGCCAAGATCTCACTAGCGGGAGCACAGATACGCAGTATTTT.

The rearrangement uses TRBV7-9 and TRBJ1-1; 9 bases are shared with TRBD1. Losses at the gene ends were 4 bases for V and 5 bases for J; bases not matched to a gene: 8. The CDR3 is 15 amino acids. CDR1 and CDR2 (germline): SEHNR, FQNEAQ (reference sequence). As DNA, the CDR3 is TGTGCCAGCAGCTCCCCCGGGACAGGGCAAACTGAAGCTTTCTTT. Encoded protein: CASSSPGTGQTEAFF.

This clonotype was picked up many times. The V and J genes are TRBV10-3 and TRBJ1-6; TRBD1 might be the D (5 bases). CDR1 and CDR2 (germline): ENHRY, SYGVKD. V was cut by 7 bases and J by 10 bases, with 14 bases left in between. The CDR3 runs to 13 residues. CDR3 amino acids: CAINPGQGSPLHF. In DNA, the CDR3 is TGTGCCATCAACCCAGGTCAGGGATCACCCCTCCACTTT.

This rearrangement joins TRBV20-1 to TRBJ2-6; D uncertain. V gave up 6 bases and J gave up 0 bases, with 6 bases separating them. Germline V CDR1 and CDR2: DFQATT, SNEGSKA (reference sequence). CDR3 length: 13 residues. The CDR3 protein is CSAPNSGANVLTF. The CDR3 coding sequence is TGCAGTGCCCCGAACTCTGGGGCCAACGTCCTGACTTTC.

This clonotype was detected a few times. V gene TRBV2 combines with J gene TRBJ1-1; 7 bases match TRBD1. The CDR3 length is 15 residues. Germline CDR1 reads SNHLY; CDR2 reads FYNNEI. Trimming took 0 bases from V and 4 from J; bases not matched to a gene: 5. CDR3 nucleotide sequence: TGTGCCAGCAGTGAAGCACACAGGGACAGCACTGAAGCTTTCTTT. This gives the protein CASSEAHRDSTEAFF.

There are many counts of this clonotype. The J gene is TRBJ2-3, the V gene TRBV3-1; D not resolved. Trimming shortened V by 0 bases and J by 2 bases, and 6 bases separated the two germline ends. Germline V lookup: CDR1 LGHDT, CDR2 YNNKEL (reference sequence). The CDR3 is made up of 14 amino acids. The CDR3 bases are TGTGCCAGCAGCCAAGATGACCACACAGATACGCAGTATTTT. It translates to CASSQDDHTDTQYF.

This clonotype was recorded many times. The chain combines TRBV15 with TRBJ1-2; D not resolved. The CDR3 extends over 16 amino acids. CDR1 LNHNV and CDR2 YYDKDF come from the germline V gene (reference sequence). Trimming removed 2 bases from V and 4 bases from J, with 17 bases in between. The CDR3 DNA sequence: TGTGCCACCAGCAGATCAACCGACCGAACGACCTATGGCTACACCTTC. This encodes CATSRSTDRTTYGYTF.

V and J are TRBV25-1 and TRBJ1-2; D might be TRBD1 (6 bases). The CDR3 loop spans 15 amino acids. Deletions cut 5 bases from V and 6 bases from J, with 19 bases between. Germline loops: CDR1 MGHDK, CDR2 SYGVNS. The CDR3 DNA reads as TGTGCCAGCAGTCCTCCGGCGGGGCAGGGGAATGGCTACACCTTC. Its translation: CASSPPAGQGNGYTF.

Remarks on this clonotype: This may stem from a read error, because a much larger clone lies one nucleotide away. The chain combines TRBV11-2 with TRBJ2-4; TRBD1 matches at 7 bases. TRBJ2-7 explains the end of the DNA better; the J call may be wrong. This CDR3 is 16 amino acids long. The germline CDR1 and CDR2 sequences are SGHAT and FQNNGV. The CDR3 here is CASNLALGGQSYEQYF. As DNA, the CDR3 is TGTGCCAGCAACTTAGCATTAGGGGGACAGTCCTACGAGCAGTACTTC.

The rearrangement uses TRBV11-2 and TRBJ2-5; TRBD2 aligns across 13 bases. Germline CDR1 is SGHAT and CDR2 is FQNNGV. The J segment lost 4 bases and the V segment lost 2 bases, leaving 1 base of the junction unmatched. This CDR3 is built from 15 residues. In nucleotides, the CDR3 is TGTGCCAGCAGCTTAACTAGCGGGAGGGGAGAGACCCAGTACTTC. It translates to CASSLTSGRGETQYF.